Each of the 14 T cell receptor beta chains below was sequenced from the same sample in a study of blood T cell repertoires in COVID-19. This table comes from immunoSEQ multiplex PCR, and its TCRdb copy is limited to in-frame clones, with some not included. The sample holds just under 250,000 clones; approximately 86% are singletons and the top ten take about 3%. Material: peripheral blood. These receptors all stem from a woman between 25 and 40 years old who had recovered from COVID-19.

The chain carries TRBV3-1 (or the pseudogene TRBV3-2) and TRBJ2-3; 8 bases map to TRBD1. The germline gives CDR1 LGHDT, CDR2 YNNKEL (reference sequence). The CDR3 contains 18 residues. The trim removed 4 bases at V and 5 bases at J, leaving 17 bases unmatched. This chain's CDR3 is CASSPGPQGAWVVDTQYF. DNA of the CDR3: TGTGCCAGCAGCCCCGGCCCTCAGGGGGCGTGGGTGGTAGATACGCAGTATTTT.

The chain's CDR3 is CASSRVGYTEAFF. The CDR3 DNA reads as TGTGCCAGCAGCAGGGTTGGGTACACTGAAGCTTTCTTT. This chain links TRBV2 with TRBJ1-1; D is possibly TRBD1 (5 bases). Germline V gene data show CDR1 as SNHLY and CDR2 as FYNNEI. The CDR3 has 13 amino acids. V dropped 6 bases and J dropped 3 bases, with 11 bases sitting between them. The complete variable domain, with remaining parts taken from reference TRBV2 and TRBJ1-1, reads EPEVTQTPSHQVTQMGQEVILRCVPISNHLYFYWYRQILGQKVEFLVSFYNNEISEKSEIFDDQFSVERPDGSNFTLKIRSTKLEDSAMYFCASSRVGYTEAFFGQGTRLTVV.

This chain uses TRBV11-3 with TRBJ2-3; TRBD2 aligns across 8 bases. Germline V gene lookup returns CDR1 SGHNT and CDR2 YENEEA. This CDR3 has 14 amino acids. J was trimmed by 3 bases and V by 2 bases; bases with no gene match: 1. The CDR3 protein is CASSLLAGTDTQYF. CDR3 nucleotide sequence: TGTGCCAGCAGCTTACTAGCGGGTACAGATACGCAGTATTTT.

The chain has TRBV5-1 and TRBJ1-1; 8 nucleotides agree with TRBD1. The CDR3 has 15 residues. Germline V lookup: CDR1 SGHRS, CDR2 YFSETQ. The V gene end was trimmed by 1 base and the J gene end by 4 bases; junction bases not matched to a gene: 6. DNA of the CDR3: TGCGCCAGCAGCTTGTTCCTCACAGGGGGCACTGAAGCTTTCTTT. Its translation: CASSLFLTGGTEAFF.

The chain links TRBV7-6 to TRBJ2-7, with D possibly matching TRBD2 (5 bases). The CDR3 has 15 amino acids. Trimming left V 3 bases short and J 7 bases short, with 19 bases between. Germline V gives CDR1 SGHVS, CDR2 FNYEAQ. The CDR3 DNA follows: TGTGCCAGCAGCTTGGTGTCGGGATCCGCCGTAGAGCAGTACTTC. It yields the protein CASSLVSGSAVEQYF.

The rearrangement uses TRBV7-9 and TRBJ1-2; 7 nucleotides agree with TRBD1. J lost 2 bases, V lost 1 base, and 7 bases had no gene match. Germline-derived CDR1 and CDR2 are SEHNR and FQNEAQ (reference sequence). CDR3 length: 16 residues. The CDR3 region has the DNA TGTGCCAGCAGCTTAGGGGGCGGACAGGACAACTATGGCTACACCTTC. Protein sequence: CASSLGGGQDNYGYTF.

The gene calls are TRBV20-1 and TRBJ1-4; 7 nucleotides match TRBD1. This CDR3 region has 17 residues. The germline V gene has CDR1 DFQATT and CDR2 SNEGSKA (reference sequence). V shed 3 bases and J 3 bases; nucleotides not matched to a gene: 13. CDR3 DNA sequence: TGCAGTGCTAGTATAGGAATGGTGGGACAGCCTAATGAAAAACTGTTTTTT. Its protein is CSASIGMVGQPNEKLFF.

This clone has more than one count but fewer than ten. This chain connects TRBV18 to TRBJ1-1; TRBD1 matches 7 bases. The CDR3 is made up of 14 amino acids. Germline V lookup: CDR1 KGHSH, CDR2 LQKENI. Losses at the gene ends were 3 bases for V and 3 bases for J; bases not matched to a gene: 4. CDR3 protein: CASSPTGSDTEAFF. The CDR3 nucleotides read TGTGCCAGCTCACCGACAGGGTCGGACACTGAAGCTTTCTTT.

This chain joins TRBV12-5 and TRBJ1-2, with unresolved D. V was shortened by 5 bases and J by 2 bases, with 9 bases between the two germline ends. The V gene's germline CDR1 is LGHNT and CDR2 FRNRAP. This CDR3 has 13 amino acids. In nucleotides, the CDR3 is TGTGCTAGTGGTGTACAGCCGAACTATGGCTACACCTTC. Residues: CASGVQPNYGYTF. The full variable domain, rest sourced from reference TRBV12-5 and TRBJ1-2, is DARVTQTPRHKVTEMGQEVTMRCQPILGHNTVFWYRQTMMQGLELLAYFRNRAPLDDSGMPKDRFSAEMPDATLATLKIQPSEPRDSAVYFCASGVQPNYGYTFGSGTRLTVV.

This clone has just one count. The chain carries TRBV5-4 and TRBJ1-1, with 8 bases matching TRBD1. This CDR3 is built from 15 residues. Germline V gene sequence: CDR1 SGHNT, CDR2 YYREEE (reference sequence). V shed 5 bases and J 2 bases; nucleotides not matched to a gene: 8. In DNA form, the CDR3 reads TGTGCCAGCAGGGGGATTGACAGGGGAAACACTGAAGCTTTCTTT. Residues: CASRGIDRGNTEAFF. The complete variable domain, with remaining parts taken from reference TRBV5-4 and TRBJ1-1, reads ETGVTQSPTHLIKTRGQQVTLRCSSQSGHNTVSWYQQALGQGPQFIFQYYREEENGRGNFPPRFSGLQFPNYSSELNVNALELDDSALYLCASRGIDRGNTEAFFGQGTRLTVV.

The J gene is TRBJ2-4, the V gene TRBV7-9; D perhaps matches TRBD1 (6 bases). This CDR3 is 12 amino acids long. Trimming shortened V by 7 bases and J by 8 bases, and 12 bases separated the two germline ends. Germline V lookup: CDR1 SEHNR, CDR2 FQNEAQ (reference sequence). The CDR3 DNA reads TGTGCCAGCACAGGGGAAGGGGACATTCAGTACTTC. It yields the protein CASTGEGDIQYF.

This clone was seen repeatedly, ten times or more. The J gene is TRBJ1-1, the V gene TRBV6-5, with 7 nucleotides matching TRBD1. CDR1 and CDR2 (germline): MNHEY, SVGAGI. The ends lost 7 bases at V and 6 bases at J; junction bases unmatched: 14. This CDR3 contains 15 residues. In DNA, the CDR3 is TGTGCCAGCACTCGGGAGGGGGCGGAATGGGCTGAAGCTTTCTTT. Residues: CASTREGAEWAEAFF.

In this sample, this clone turned up once. V is TRBV5-1 and J is TRBJ1-1, with D possibly being TRBD1 (5 bases). Germline-derived CDR1 and CDR2 are SGHRS and YFSETQ. Trimming shortened V by 0 bases and J by 0 bases, and 6 bases separated the two germline ends. The CDR3 length is 14 residues. Here the CDR3 DNA reads TGCGCCAGCAGCTTGGGGGGCCTGAACACTGAAGCTTTCTTT. Its protein product is CASSLGGLNTEAFF.

V gene TRBV7-2 combines with J gene TRBJ2-1; D unresolved. The CDR3 consists of 15 residues. The germline CDR1 and CDR2 sequences are SGHTA and FQGNSA. V was shortened by 2 bases and J by 1 base, with 9 bases between the two germline ends. CDR3 amino acids: CASSLPPLSYNEQFF. The CDR3 coding sequence is TGTGCCAGCAGCTTACCTCCCCTATCCTACAATGAGCAGTTCTTC.